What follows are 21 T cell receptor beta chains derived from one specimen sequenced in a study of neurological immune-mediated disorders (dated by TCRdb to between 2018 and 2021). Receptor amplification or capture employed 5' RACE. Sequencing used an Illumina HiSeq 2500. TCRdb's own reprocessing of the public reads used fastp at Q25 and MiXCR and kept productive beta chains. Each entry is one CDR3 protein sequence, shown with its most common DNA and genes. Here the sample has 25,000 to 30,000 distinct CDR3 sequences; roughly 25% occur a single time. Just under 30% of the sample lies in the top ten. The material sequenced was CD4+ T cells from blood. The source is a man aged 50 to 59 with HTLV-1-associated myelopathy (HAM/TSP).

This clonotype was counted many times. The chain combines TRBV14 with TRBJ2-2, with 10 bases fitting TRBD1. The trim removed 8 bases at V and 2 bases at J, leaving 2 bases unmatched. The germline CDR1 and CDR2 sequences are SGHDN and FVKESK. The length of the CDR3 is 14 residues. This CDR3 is CASRQGANTGELFF. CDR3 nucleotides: TGTGCCAGCCGACAGGGGGCAAACACCGGGGAGCTGTTTTTT.

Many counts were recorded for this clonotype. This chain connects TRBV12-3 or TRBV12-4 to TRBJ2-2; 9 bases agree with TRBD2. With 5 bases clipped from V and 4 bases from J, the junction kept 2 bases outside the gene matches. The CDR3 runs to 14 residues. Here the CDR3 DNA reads TGTGCCAGCAGTCGGACTAGCGCCACCGGGGAGCTGTTTTTT. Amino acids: CASSRTSATGELFF.

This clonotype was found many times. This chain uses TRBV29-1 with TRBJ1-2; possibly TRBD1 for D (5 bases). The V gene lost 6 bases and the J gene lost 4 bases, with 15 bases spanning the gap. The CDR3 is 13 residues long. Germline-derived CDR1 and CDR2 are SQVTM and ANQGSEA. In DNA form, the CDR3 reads TGCAGCGTCTCAGGGACTAGGGGCTATGGCTACACCTTC. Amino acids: CSVSGTRGYGYTF.

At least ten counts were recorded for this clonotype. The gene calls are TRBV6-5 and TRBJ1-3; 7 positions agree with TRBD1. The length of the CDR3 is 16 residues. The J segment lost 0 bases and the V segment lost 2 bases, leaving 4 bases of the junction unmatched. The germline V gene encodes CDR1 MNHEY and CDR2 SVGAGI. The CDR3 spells CASSYRQGPSGNTIYF. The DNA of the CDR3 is TGTGCCAGCAGTTACCGACAGGGCCCCTCTGGAAACACCATATATTTT.

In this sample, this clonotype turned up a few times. Here the CDR3 reads CASSSYGTGEGYTF. The CDR3 DNA follows: TGTGCCAGCAGCTCCTACGGGACAGGGGAAGGCTACACCTTC. V is TRBV7-2 and J is TRBJ1-2; 10 nucleotides agree with TRBD1. The CDR3 spans 14 residues. Germline V gives CDR1 SGHTA, CDR2 FQGNSA. With 4 bases clipped from V and 8 bases from J, the junction kept 7 bases outside the gene matches.

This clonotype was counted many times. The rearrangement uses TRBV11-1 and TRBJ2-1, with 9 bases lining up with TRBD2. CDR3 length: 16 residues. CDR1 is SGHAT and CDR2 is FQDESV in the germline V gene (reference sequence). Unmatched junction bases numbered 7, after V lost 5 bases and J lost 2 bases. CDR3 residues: CASSRSRGGAYNEQFF. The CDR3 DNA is TGTGCCAGCAGCCGCAGCCGCGGGGGGGCCTACAATGAGCAGTTCTTC.

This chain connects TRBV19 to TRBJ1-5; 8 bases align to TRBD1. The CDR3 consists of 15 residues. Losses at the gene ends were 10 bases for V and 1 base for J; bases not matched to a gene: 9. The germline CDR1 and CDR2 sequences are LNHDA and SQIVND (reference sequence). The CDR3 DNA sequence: TGTGCCACATCGGACAGGGCCCTAAGCAATCAGCCCCAGCATTTT. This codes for CATSDRALSNQPQHF.

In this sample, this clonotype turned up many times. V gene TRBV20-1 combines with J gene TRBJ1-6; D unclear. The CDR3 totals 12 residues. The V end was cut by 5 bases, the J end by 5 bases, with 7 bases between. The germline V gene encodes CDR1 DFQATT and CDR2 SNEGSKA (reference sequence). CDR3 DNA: TGCAGTGCTGGCAGCAATAATTCACCCCTCCACTTT. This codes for CSAGSNNSPLHF.

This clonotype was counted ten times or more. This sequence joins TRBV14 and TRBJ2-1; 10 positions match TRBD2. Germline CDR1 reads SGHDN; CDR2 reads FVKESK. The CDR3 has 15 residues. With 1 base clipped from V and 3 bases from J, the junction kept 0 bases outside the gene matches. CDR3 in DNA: TGTGCCAGCAGCCAAGTAGCGGGAGGCTACAATGAGCAGTTCTTC. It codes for CASSQVAGGYNEQFF.

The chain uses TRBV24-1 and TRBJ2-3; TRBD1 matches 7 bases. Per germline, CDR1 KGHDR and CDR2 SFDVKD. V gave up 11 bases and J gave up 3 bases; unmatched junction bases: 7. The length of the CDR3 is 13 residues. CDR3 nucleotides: TGTGCCATTCGGGACAGCCGAACAGATACGCAGTATTTT. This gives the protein CAIRDSRTDTQYF.

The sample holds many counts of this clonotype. The CDR3 protein is CASSFLIGGYTF. The CDR3 DNA reads TGTGCCAGCAGCTTCCTGATTGGCGGCTACACCTTC. The V gene is TRBV7-2, the J gene TRBJ1-2, with unresolved D. CDR3 length: 12 amino acids. Germline V gene data show CDR1 as SGHTA and CDR2 as FQGNSA. Trimming took off 3 bases at V and 8 bases at J, with 10 bases between the two ends.

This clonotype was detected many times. The CDR3 loop is CASSLPGLTTGELFF. CDR3 bases: TGTGCCAGCAGCTTACCGGGACTAACCACCGGGGAGCTGTTTTTT. This chain connects TRBV7-9 to TRBJ2-2, with TRBD2 matching 7 bases. The CDR3 is 15 amino acids. Germline V gene data show CDR1 as SEHNR and CDR2 as FQNEAQ (reference sequence). Trimming cost V 2 bases and J 4 bases; bases outside gene matches: 4.

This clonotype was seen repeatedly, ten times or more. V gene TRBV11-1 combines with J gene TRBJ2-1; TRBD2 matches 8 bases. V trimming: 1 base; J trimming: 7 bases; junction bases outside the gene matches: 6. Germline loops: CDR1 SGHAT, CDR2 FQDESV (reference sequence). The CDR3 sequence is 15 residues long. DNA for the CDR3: TGTGCCAGCAGCTTAGTTAGCGGGATTTCGAATGAGCAGTTCTTC. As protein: CASSLVSGISNEQFF.

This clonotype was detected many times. CDR3 bases: TGTGCCAGCAGCTGGGGGAAGGTCGCAAACATGAACACTGAAGCTTTCTTT. This codes for CASSWGKVANMNTEAFF. The chain links TRBV5-6 to TRBJ1-1; TRBD1 might be the D (5 bases). The CDR3 contains 17 residues. Germline-derived CDR1 and CDR2 are SGHDT and YYEEEE. The germline V and J ends were trimmed by 3 bases and 0 bases, with 18 bases remaining between them. The full variable domain, with the rest looked up from reference TRBV5-6 and TRBJ1-1, is DAGVTQSPTHLIKTRGQQVTLRCSPKSGHDTVSWYQQALGQGPQFIFQYYEEEERQRGNFPDRFSGHQFPNYSSELNVNALLLGDSALYLCASSWGKVANMNTEAFFGQGTRLTVV.

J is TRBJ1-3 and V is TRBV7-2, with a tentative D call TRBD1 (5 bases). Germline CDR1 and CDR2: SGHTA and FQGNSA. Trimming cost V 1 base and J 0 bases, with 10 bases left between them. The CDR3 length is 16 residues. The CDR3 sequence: CASSLDWGNSGNTIYF. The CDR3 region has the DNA TGTGCCAGCAGCTTAGACTGGGGGAACTCTGGAAACACCATATATTTT.

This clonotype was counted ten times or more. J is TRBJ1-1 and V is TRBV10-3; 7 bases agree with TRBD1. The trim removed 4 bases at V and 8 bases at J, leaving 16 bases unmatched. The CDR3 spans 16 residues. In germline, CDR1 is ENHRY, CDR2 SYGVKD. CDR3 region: CAISGDRDGIKAEAFF. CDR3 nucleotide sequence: TGTGCCATCAGTGGAGACAGGGATGGTATAAAGGCCGAAGCTTTCTTT.

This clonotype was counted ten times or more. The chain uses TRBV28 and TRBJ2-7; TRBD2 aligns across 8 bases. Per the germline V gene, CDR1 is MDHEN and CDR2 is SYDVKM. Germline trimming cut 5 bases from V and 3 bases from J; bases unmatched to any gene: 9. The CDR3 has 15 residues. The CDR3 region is CASSTTGLASYEQYF. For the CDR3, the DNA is TGTGCCAGCAGTACGACCGGACTAGCAAGCTACGAGCAGTACTTC.

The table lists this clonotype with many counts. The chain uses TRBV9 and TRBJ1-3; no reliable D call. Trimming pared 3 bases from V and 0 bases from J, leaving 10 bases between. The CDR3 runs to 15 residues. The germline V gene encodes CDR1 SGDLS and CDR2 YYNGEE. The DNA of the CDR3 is TGTGCCAGCAGCGCCCAAGGAATCTCTGGAAACACCATATATTTT. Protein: CASSAQGISGNTIYF. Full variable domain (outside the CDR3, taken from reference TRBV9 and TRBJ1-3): DSGVTQTPKHLITATGQRVTLRCSPRSGDLSVYWYQQSLDQGLQFLIQYYNGEERAKGNILERFSAQQFPDLHSELNLSSLELGDSALYFCASSAQGISGNTIYFGEGSWLTVV.

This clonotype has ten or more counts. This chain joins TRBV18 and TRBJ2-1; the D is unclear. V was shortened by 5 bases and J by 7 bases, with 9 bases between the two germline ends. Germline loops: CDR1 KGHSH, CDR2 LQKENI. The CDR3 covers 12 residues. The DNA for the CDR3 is TGTGCCAGCTCAACGCGTACTAATGAGCAGTTCTTC. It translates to CASSTRTNEQFF.

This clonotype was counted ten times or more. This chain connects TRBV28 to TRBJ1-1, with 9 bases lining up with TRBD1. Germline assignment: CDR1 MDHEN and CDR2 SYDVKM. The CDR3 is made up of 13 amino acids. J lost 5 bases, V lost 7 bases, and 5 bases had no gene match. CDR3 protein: CASKRDRVTEAFF. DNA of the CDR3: TGTGCCAGCAAAAGGGACAGGGTAACTGAAGCTTTCTTT.

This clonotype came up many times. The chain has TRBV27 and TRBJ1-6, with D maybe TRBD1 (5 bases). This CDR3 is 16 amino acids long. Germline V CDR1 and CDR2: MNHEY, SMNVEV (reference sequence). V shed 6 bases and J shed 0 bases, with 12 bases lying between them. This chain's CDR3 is CASRERGSSYNSPLHF. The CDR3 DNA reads TGTGCCAGCAGAGAGAGGGGCAGCTCCTATAATTCACCCCTCCACTTT.